This TCR beta chain was captured in a study of blood T cell repertoires in COVID-19. Overall study context: Specimens from acute and convalescent COVID-19 originated in the United States, Italy and Spain. Sources were T cells, B-cell-depleted T cells, or PBMCs; the material itself was cDNA or gDNA.

Germline loops: CDR1 MNHEY, CDR2 SVGEGT. This CDR3 spans 18 amino acids. V shed 6 bases and J shed 0 bases, with 22 bases lying between them. In the authors' workflow: Amplification of reference gene primers provided the estimated nucleated cell counts. TCRdb's copy holds only in-frame clones and misses some; the assay was immunoSEQ multiplex PCR. That table supplies the V and J calls and clone size; D and trimming were determined from the DNA. The sample holds 150,000 to 200,000 clones; roughly four fifths are singletons and the top ten take roughly 7.5%. Followed over time, Seattle patients had been enrolled while infection was active.

Sequenced material: peripheral blood. The gene calls are TRBV6-2 or TRBV6-3 and TRBJ2-3, with a tentative D call TRBD1 (5 bases). This receptor was taken from a woman in her seventies with COVID-19, enrolled during active disease. The DNA of the CDR3 is TGTGCCAGCAGCTCCTGGTGGGGCAGGGTCCCTAGCACAGATACGCAGTATTTT. The encoded protein is CASSSWWGRVPSTDTQYF.